This T cell receptor (beta chain) was documented in a study of blood T cell repertoires in COVID-19. At the level of the study: Acute and convalescent COVID-19 specimens originated in the United States, Italy and Spain.

The V end was cut by 5 bases, the J end by 0 bases, with 16 bases between. CDR3 length: 17 residues. CDR1 is SGHAT and CDR2 is FQNNGV in the germline V gene. Profiled with immunoSEQ multiplex PCR; TCRdb holds only in-frame clones, not every one. The sample comprises approximately 23,000 clones, 70% to 90% of which are singletons, and approximately 6.3% rests with the top ten. Sequencing was done on a sample of peripheral blood. The TCR originated in a woman of 80 years or more with active COVID-19. The chain carries TRBV11-2 and TRBJ2-2; no firm D call. The DNA for the CDR3 is TGTGCCAGCAGCCACCCGGAAGACAAGCCGAACACCGGGGAGCTGTTTTTT. This codes for CASSHPEDKPNTGELFF.